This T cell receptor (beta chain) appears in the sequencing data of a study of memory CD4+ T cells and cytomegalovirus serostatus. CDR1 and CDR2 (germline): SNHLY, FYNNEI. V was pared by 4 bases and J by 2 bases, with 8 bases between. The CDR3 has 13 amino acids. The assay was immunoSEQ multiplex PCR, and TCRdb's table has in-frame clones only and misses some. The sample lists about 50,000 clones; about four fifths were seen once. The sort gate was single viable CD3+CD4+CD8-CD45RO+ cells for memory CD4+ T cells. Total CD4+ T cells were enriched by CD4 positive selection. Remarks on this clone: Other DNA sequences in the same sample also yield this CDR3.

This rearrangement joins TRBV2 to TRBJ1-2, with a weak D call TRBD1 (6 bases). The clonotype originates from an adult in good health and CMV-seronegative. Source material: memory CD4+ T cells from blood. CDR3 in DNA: TGTGCCAGCAGTGCTACAGGGAACTATGGCTACACCTTC. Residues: CASSATGNYGYTF.